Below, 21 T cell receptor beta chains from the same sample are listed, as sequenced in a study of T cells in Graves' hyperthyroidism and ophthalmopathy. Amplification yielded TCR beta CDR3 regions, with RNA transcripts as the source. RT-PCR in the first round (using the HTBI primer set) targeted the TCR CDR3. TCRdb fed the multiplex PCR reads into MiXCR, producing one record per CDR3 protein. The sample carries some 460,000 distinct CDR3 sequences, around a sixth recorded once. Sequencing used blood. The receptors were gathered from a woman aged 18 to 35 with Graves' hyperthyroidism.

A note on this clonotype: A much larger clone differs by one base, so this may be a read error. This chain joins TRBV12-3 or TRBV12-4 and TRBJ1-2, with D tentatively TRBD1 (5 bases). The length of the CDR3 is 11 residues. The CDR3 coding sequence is TGTGCCAGCAGAGACAGCTATAGCTACACCTTC. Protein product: CASRDSYSYTF.

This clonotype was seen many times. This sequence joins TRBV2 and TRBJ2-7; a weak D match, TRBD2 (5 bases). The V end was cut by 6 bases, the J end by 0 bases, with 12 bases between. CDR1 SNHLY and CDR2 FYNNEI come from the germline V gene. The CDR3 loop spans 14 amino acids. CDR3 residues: CASREVWSSYEQYF. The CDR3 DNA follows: TGTGCCAGCAGGGAGGTCTGGAGCTCCTACGAGCAGTACTTC. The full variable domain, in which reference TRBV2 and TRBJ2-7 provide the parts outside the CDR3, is EPEVTQTPSHQVTQMGQEVILRCVPISNHLYFYWYRQILGQKVEFLVSFYNNEISEKSEIFDDQFSVERPDGSNFTLKIRSTKLEDSAMYFCASREVWSSYEQYFGPGTRLTVT.

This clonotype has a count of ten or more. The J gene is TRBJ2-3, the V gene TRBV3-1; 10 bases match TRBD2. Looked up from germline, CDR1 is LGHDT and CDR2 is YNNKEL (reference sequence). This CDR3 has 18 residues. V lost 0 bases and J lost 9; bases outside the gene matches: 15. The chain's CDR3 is CASSQDTSGAGERGTQYF. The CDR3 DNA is TGTGCCAGCAGCCAAGATACTAGCGGGGCTGGTGAAAGGGGAACGCAGTATTTT.

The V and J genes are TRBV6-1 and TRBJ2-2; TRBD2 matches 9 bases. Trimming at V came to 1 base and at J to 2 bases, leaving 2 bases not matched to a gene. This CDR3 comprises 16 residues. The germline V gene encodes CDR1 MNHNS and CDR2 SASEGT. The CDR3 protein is CASSEVAGENTGELFF. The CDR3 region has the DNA TGTGCCAGCAGTGAAGTAGCGGGGGAAAACACCGGGGAGCTGTTTTTT.

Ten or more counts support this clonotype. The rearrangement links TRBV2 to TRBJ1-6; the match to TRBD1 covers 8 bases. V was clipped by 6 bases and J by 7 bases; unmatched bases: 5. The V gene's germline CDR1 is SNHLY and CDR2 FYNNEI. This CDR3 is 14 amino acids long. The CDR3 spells CASRAGGVNSPLHF. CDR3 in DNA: TGTGCCAGCAGGGCAGGGGGCGTCAATTCACCCCTCCACTTT.

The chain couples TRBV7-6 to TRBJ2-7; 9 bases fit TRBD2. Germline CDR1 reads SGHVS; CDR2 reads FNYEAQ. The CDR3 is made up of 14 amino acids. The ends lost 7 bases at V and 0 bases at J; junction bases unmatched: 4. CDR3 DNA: TGTGCCAGCAAAATTAGCGGGAGCTCCTACGAGCAGTACTTC. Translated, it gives CASKISGSSYEQYF.

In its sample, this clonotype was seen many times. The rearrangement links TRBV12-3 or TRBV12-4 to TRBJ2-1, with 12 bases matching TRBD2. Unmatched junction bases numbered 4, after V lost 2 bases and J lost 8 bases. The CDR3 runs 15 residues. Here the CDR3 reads CASSLQLAGGDEQFF. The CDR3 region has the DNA TGTGCCAGCAGTTTACAACTAGCGGGAGGCGATGAGCAGTTCTTC.

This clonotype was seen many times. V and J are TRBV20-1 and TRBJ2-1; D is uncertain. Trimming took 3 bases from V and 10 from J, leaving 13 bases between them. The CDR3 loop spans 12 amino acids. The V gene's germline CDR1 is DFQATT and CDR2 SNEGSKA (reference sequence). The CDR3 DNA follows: TGCAGTGCTAGTAATCTAACTGGGGAGCAGTTCTTC. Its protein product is CSASNLTGEQFF.

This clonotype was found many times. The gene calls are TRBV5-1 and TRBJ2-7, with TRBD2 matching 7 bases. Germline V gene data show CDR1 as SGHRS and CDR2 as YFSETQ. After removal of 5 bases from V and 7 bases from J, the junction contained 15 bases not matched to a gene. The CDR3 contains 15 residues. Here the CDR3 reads CASSRTRVNTDEQYF. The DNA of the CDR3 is TGCGCCAGCAGTAGGACTAGAGTTAATACCGATGAGCAGTACTTC.

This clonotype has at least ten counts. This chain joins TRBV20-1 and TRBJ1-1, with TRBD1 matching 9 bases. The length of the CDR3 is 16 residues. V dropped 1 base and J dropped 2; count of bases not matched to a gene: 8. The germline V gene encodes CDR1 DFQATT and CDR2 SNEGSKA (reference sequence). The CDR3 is CSARVGGQGPNTEAFF. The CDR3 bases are TGCAGTGCTAGAGTAGGCGGACAGGGGCCAAACACTGAAGCTTTCTTT.

The CDR3 DNA reads TGTGCCAGCTCCCTCCGGGGGGCCGGCTCACCCCTCCACTTT. It is translated as CASSLRGAGSPLHF. The chain has TRBV18 and TRBJ1-6, with D tentatively TRBD1 (6 bases). This CDR3 contains 14 residues. Trimming took off 6 bases at V and 10 bases at J, with 16 bases between the two ends. Germline V gene sequence: CDR1 KGHSH, CDR2 LQKENI.

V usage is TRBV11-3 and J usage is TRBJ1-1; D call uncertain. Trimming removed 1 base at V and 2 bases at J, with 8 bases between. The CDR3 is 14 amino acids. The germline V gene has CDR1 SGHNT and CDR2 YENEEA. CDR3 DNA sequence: TGTGCCAGCAGCTTAGTAAATAGAAACACTGAAGCTTTCTTT. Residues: CASSLVNRNTEAFF.

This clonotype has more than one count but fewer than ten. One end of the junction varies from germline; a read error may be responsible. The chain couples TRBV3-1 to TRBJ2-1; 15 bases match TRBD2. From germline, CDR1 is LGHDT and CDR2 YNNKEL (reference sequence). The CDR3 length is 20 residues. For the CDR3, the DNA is TGTGCCAGCAACCAAGGTCCCGGGACTAGCGGGAGGACAGGGGGCAATGAGCAGTTCTTC. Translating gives CASNQGPGTSGRTGGNEQFF.

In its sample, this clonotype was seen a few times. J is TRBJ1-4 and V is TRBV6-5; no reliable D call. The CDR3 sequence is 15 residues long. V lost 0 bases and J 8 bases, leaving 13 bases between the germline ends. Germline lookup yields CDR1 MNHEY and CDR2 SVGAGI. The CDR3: CASSYSSMVREKLFF. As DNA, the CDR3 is TGTGCCAGCAGTTACTCTTCGATGGTTAGAGAAAAACTGTTTTTT.

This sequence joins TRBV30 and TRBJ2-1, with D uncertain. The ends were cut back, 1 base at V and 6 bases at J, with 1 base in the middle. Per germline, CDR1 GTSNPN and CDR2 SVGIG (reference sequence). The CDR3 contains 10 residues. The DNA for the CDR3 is TGTGCCTGGAGTGGCAATGAGCAGTTCTTC. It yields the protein CAWSGNEQFF. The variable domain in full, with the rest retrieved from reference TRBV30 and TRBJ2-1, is SQTIHQWPATLVQPVGSPLSLECTVEGTSNPNLYWYRQAAGRGLQLLFYSVGIGQISSEVPQNLSASRPQDRQFILSSKKLLLSDSGFYLCAWSGNEQFFGPGTRLTVL.

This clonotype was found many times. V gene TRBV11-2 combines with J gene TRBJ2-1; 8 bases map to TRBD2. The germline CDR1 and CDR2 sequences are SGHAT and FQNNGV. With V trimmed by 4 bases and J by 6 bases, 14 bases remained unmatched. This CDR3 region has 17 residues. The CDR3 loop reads CASSWTGLRRGANEQFF. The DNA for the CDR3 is TGTGCCAGCAGCTGGACGGGCTTAAGGCGGGGGGCCAATGAGCAGTTCTTC.

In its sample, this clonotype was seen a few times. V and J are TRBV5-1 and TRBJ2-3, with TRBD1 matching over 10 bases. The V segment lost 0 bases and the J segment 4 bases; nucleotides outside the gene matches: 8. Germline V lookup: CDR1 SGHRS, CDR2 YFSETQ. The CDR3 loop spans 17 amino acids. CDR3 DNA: TGCGCCAGCAGCTTGGTTCTCCGGGACAGGGGAGCAGATACGCAGTATTTT. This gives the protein CASSLVLRDRGADTQYF.

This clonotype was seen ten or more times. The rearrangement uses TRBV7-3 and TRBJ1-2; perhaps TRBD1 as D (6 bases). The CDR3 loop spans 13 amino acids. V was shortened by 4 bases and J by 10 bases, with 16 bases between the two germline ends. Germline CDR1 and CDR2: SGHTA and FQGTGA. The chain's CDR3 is CASSSYSGVPYTF. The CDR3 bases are TGTGCCAGCAGCTCATACTCAGGGGTTCCCTACACCTTC. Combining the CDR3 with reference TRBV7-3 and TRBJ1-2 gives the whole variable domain GAGVSQTPSNKVTEKGKYVELRCDPISGHTALYWYRQSLGQGPEFLIYFQGTGAADDSGLPNDRFFAVRPEGSVSTLKIQRTERGDSAVYLCASSSYSGVPYTFGSGTRLTVV.

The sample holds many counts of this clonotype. The CDR3 region is CASSFLDVYSNQPQHF. The DNA for the CDR3 is TGTGCCAGCAGTTTCCTGGACGTCTATAGCAATCAGCCCCAGCATTTT. V usage is TRBV6-1 and J usage is TRBJ1-5; D remains unclear. This CDR3 has 16 amino acids. From germline, CDR1 is MNHNS and CDR2 SASEGT. Trimming cost V 5 bases and J 0 bases, with 14 bases left between them.

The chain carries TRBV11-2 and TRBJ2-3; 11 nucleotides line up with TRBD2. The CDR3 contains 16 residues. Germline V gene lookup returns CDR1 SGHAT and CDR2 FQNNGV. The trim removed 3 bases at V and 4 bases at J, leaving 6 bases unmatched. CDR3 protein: CASSFWTLAGADTQYF. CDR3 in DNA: TGTGCCAGCAGCTTCTGGACACTAGCGGGGGCAGATACGCAGTATTTT.

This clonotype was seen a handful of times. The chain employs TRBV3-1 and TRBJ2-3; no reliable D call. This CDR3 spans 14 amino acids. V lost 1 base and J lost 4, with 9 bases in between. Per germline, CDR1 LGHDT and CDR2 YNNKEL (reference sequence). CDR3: CASSQVWPPDTQYF. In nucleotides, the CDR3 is TGTGCCAGCAGCCAAGTGTGGCCCCCAGATACGCAGTATTTT.